This T cell receptor beta chain was identified in a study of T-cell memory formation after mild COVID-19. TCRdb recomputed calls from the 5' RACE reads with MiXCR, one row per CDR3 protein. The table lists tens of thousands of distinct CDR3 sequences, roughly 13% of them singletons. Many counts were recorded for this clonotype. CDR3 length: 14 residues. V dropped 3 bases and J dropped 5 bases, with 12 bases sitting between them. The V gene's germline CDR1 is MGHRA and CDR2 YSYEKL. This receptor was taken from a man between 18 and 35 years old who had mild COVID-19 (a few samples of this study predate the infection). Cell type and time point are not known. Sequencing was performed on PBMCs or a T cell subset sorted from them (not recorded which). This rearrangement joins TRBV4-1 to TRBJ2-3; tentatively, D is TRBD1 (6 bases). CDR3 coding DNA: TGCGCCAGCAGCCATAGGGGACATGGAGATACGCAGTATTTT. Its protein product is CASSHRGHGDTQYF.